The 31 T cell receptor beta chains reported below all come from one sample, sequenced in a study of T cells in Graves' hyperthyroidism and ophthalmopathy. What was amplified from RNA transcripts were TCR beta CDR3 regions. First-round RT-PCR of the TCR CDR3 relied on the HTBI primer set. TCRdb recomputed calls from the multiplex PCR reads with MiXCR, one row per CDR3 protein. The data contain a few hundred thousand distinct CDR3 sequences, 40% to 55% of them singletons. Sequencing was carried out using peripheral blood or thyroid tissue (not recorded which). Source of these receptors: a woman under 30 with Graves' hyperthyroidism.

This clonotype was counted a few times. The rearrangement joins TRBV5-1 to TRBJ2-7; D remains unclear. The CDR3 contains 14 residues. The germline V and J ends were trimmed by 1 base and 6 bases, with 14 bases remaining between them. Germline V CDR1 and CDR2: SGHRS, YFSETQ. CDR3: CASSLSGDTPEQYF. CDR3 bases: TGCGCCAGCAGCTTGAGTGGGGATACCCCCGAGCAGTACTTC.

This CDR3 reads CATTSSVAGYNTEAFF. CDR3 in DNA: TGTGCCACCACCTCGAGTGTTGCAGGGTATAACACTGAAGCTTTCTTT. The chain couples TRBV10-3 to TRBJ1-1; D perhaps matches TRBD1 (5 bases). Germline V gene lookup returns CDR1 ENHRY and CDR2 SYGVKD. The CDR3 runs 16 residues. V was pared by 10 bases and J by 2 bases, with 23 bases between.

This clonotype was seen ten or more times. The chain combines TRBV13 with TRBJ2-7; D tentatively reads TRBD1 or TRBD2 (5 bases each). V gave up 3 bases and J gave up 2 bases, with 11 bases separating them. This CDR3 spans 14 amino acids. Germline V CDR1 and CDR2: PRHDT, FYEKMQ (reference sequence). Written as DNA, the CDR3 is TGTGCCAGCAGCTTGTCGGAGGACACCTACGAGCAGTACTTC. It translates to CASSLSEDTYEQYF.

This clonotype was counted ten times or more. The chain carries TRBV20-1 and TRBJ1-5, with D maybe TRBD1 (5 bases). Germline lookup yields CDR1 DFQATT and CDR2 SNEGSKA (reference sequence). The V gene lost 0 bases and the J gene lost 6 bases, with 21 bases spanning the gap. The CDR3 is made up of 17 amino acids. The DNA of the CDR3 is TGCAGTGCTAGAGATAGTGGGGCATCGGGCATCGGTCAGCCCCAGCATTTT. Residues: CSARDSGASGIGQPQHF.

In the case of this clonotype: The conserved final phenylalanine or tryptophan is absent from the CDR3, which likely points to a read error. The limits of the CDR3 on the DNA are not certain, so only TCRdb's listed CDR3 is given. The chain couples TRBV11-2 to TRBJ1-6; TRBD1 is the table's D call, not checked against the DNA. CDR1 and CDR2 (germline): SGHAT, FQNNGV. Ends included, the CDR3 has 15 residues. CDR3 amino acids: CASSLRGTDNSPLQS.

This clonotype occurred many times. The chain employs TRBV4-2 and TRBJ1-1; TRBD1 agrees at 10 bases. The V segment lost 3 bases and the J segment 6 bases; nucleotides outside the gene matches: 7. Per the germline V gene, CDR1 is LGHNA and CDR2 is YNFKEQ. The CDR3 loop spans 15 amino acids. The CDR3 coding sequence is TGTGCCAGCAGCCAGGACGACAGGGGGCGGGCTGAAGCTTTCTTT. Its protein product is CASSQDDRGRAEAFF.

There are many counts of this clonotype. The chain employs TRBV29-1 and TRBJ2-7; the D is unclear. Trimming removed 6 bases at V and 11 bases at J, with 17 bases between. This CDR3 has 11 residues. Germline CDR1 reads SQVTM; CDR2 reads ANQGSEA. The CDR3 DNA reads as TGCAGCGTCCGACAAGGTCTCCGAGAGTACTTC. This codes for CSVRQGLREYF.

The chain employs TRBV2 and TRBJ1-5; D is uncertain. The CDR3 sequence is 15 residues long. Trimming took 0 bases from V and 0 from J, leaving 6 bases between them. From germline, CDR1 is SNHLY and CDR2 FYNNEI. The CDR3 DNA sequence: TGTGCCAGCAGTGAAGCCGCTCTTAGCAATCAGCCCCAGCATTTT. It translates to CASSEAALSNQPQHF.

Comment on this clonotype: The junction departs from the called germline gene at one end, perhaps through a read error. This chain joins TRBV19 and TRBJ1-1; no firm D call. Germline lookup yields CDR1 LNHDA and CDR2 SQIVND (reference sequence). The CDR3 length is 13 residues. For the CDR3, the DNA is TGTGCTAGTAGTATAGGGAAGGACACTGAAGCTTTCTTT. Protein: CASSIGKDTEAFF. Variable domain in full (rest from reference TRBV19 and TRBJ1-1): DGGITQSPKYLFRKEGQNVTLSCEQNLNHDAMYWYRQDPGQGLRLIYYSQIVNDFQKGDIAEGYSVSREKKESFPLTVTSAQKNPTAFYLCASSIGKDTEAFFGQGTRLTVV.

This clonotype was counted at least ten times. J is TRBJ2-7 and V is TRBV11-2; D tentatively reads TRBD1 or TRBD2 (5 bases each). This CDR3 has 13 amino acids. CDR1 is SGHAT, CDR2 FQNNGV, per germline. Between the trimmed V and J ends, which lost 2 bases and 4 bases, there was a span of 9 bases. In DNA, the CDR3 is TGTGCCAGCAGCTTACGGGACGTTTACGAGCAGTACTTC. This translates into CASSLRDVYEQYF. Filled out from reference TRBV11-2 and TRBJ2-7, the complete variable domain reads EAGVAQSPRYKIIEKRQSVAFWCNPISGHATLYWYQQILGQGPKLLIQFQNNGVVDDSQLPKDRFSAERLKGVDSTLKIQPAKLEDSAVYLCASSLRDVYEQYFGPGTRLTVT.

This clonotype was found many times. The rearrangement uses TRBV4-2 and TRBJ2-2; 10 nucleotides line up with TRBD2. The CDR3 sequence is 17 residues long. The V gene end was trimmed by 4 bases and the J gene end by 1 base; junction bases not matched to a gene: 6. Germline CDR1 LGHNA, CDR2 YNFKEQ. The CDR3 region has the DNA TGTGCCAGCAGCCCCATTCTAGCGGGAGTGAACACCGGGGAGCTGTTTTTT. Translated, it gives CASSPILAGVNTGELFF.

This clonotype was seen many times. The chain employs TRBV10-3 and TRBJ1-1, with 7 bases matching TRBD1. The V and J ends lost 0 bases and 1 base, in that order; junction bases with no gene match: 8. This CDR3 is built from 17 residues. Germline lookup yields CDR1 ENHRY and CDR2 SYGVKD. The CDR3 sequence: CAISESTGEVGNTEAFF. DNA for the CDR3: TGTGCCATCAGTGAGTCTACAGGGGAGGTCGGGAACACTGAAGCTTTCTTT.

This clonotype came up many times. J is TRBJ1-6 and V is TRBV7-8; no clear D gene. V lost 1 base, J lost 7 bases, and 11 bases lay in between. CDR1 and CDR2 (germline): SGHVS, FQNEAQ. This CDR3 is 15 amino acids long. This CDR3 reads CASSLDIGRNSPLHF. The CDR3, as DNA: TGTGCCAGCAGCTTAGATATAGGCAGAAATTCACCCCTCCACTTT.

This clonotype was observed a few times. The rearrangement joins TRBV6-1 to TRBJ2-3; no clear D. Trimming left V 5 bases short and J 5 bases short, with 8 bases between. Germline-derived CDR1 and CDR2 are MNHNS and SASEGT. The CDR3 is made up of 12 amino acids. The CDR3 DNA reads as TGTGCCAGCAGTTACGCCGAAGATACGCAGTATTTT. Translation: CASSYAEDTQYF.

The V call is TRBV7-2, the J call TRBJ2-6, with 9 bases identical to TRBD1. This CDR3 spans 13 amino acids. The J segment lost 9 bases and the V segment lost 5 bases, leaving 2 bases of the junction unmatched. Germline CDR1 SGHTA, CDR2 FQGNSA. CDR3 residues: CASSRDRVNVLTF. The CDR3 DNA sequence: TGTGCCAGCAGCAGGGACAGGGTCAACGTCCTGACTTTC.

V and J are TRBV18 and TRBJ1-5, with no clear D. CDR1 is KGHSH and CDR2 is LQKENI in the germline V gene. The CDR3 consists of 15 residues. V lost 6 bases to trimming and J lost 0 bases, with 12 bases between them. The CDR3 protein is CASSQTVYSNQPQHF. For the CDR3, the DNA is TGTGCCAGCTCTCAAACAGTGTATAGCAATCAGCCCCAGCATTTT.

The gene calls are TRBV24-1 and TRBJ2-5, with a weak D call TRBD2 (6 bases). The CDR3 has 14 amino acids. Germline V lookup: CDR1 KGHDR, CDR2 SFDVKD. V lost 1 base, J lost 3 bases, and 8 bases lay in between. Here the CDR3 reads CATSDFTGEETQYF. CDR3 nucleotide sequence: TGTGCCACCAGTGATTTTACGGGAGAAGAGACCCAGTACTTC.

This clonotype appeared a single time. The CDR3 DNA sequence: TGTGCCAGCAGTGAGGTTAGGGGTGGCCAGGAAGAGACCCAGTACTTC. As protein: CASSEVRGGQEETQYF. The gene calls are TRBV2 and TRBJ2-5; maybe TRBD1 (5 bases). Germline V gene data show CDR1 as SNHLY and CDR2 as FYNNEI. This CDR3 is built from 16 residues. The V gene lost 3 bases and the J gene lost 3 bases, with 17 bases spanning the gap.

Ten or more counts support this clonotype. J is TRBJ1-3 and V is TRBV29-1; D unclear. CDR3 length: 13 amino acids. V dropped 7 bases and J dropped 2 bases, with 12 bases sitting between them. CDR1 and CDR2 from the germline V gene are SQVTM and ANQGSEA. The CDR3 bases are TGCAGCGCCCTAACAGCGACTGGAAACACCATATATTTT. The encoded protein is CSALTATGNTIYF. Complete variable domain (other parts from reference TRBV29-1 and TRBJ1-3): SAVISQKPSRDICQRGTSLTIQCQVDSQVTMMFWYRQQPGQSLTLIATANQGSEATYESGFVIDKFPISRPNLTFSTLTVSNMSPEDSSIYLCSALTATGNTIYFGEGSWLTVV.

This clonotype was seen only a few times. The gene calls are TRBV6-5 and TRBJ2-5; D not certain. Germline CDR1 reads MNHEY; CDR2 reads SVGAGI. V gave up 11 bases and J gave up 0 bases, with 13 bases separating them. The CDR3 is made up of 13 amino acids. CDR3 nucleotides: TGTGCCGCGACTGGTTCTAACCAAGAGACCCAGTACTTC. This codes for CAATGSNQETQYF.

This clonotype has at least ten counts. J is TRBJ2-5 and V is TRBV19; no clear D gene. The germline gives CDR1 LNHDA, CDR2 SQIVND (reference sequence). The CDR3 totals 14 residues. The ends were cut back, 4 bases at V and 1 base at J, with 10 bases in the middle. The CDR3: CASSKTTRQETQYF. The CDR3 bases are TGTGCCAGTAGTAAGACAACACGCCAAGAGACCCAGTACTTC. Looking up the rest from reference TRBV19 and TRBJ2-5 gives the full variable domain: DGGITQSPKYLFRKEGQNVTLSCEQNLNHDAMYWYRQDPGQGLRLIYYSQIVNDFQKGDIAEGYSVSREKKESFPLTVTSAQKNPTAFYLCASSKTTRQETQYFGPGTRLLVL.

This clonotype was detected many times. The chain links TRBV20-1 to TRBJ1-2, with a tentative D call TRBD1 (5 bases). This CDR3 has 12 residues. The germline V gene has CDR1 DFQATT and CDR2 SNEGSKA (reference sequence). The CDR3 loop is CSARRGNYGYTF. The CDR3 DNA reads as TGCAGCGCCCGGAGGGGTAACTATGGCTACACCTTC.

This clonotype has at least ten counts. The V and J genes are TRBV9 and TRBJ2-7; 11 nucleotides agree with TRBD2. CDR1 and CDR2 from the germline V gene are SGDLS and YYNGEE. With 3 bases clipped from V and 0 bases from J, the junction kept 2 bases outside the gene matches. CDR3 length: 15 residues. The chain's CDR3 is CASSATSGGSYEQYF. As DNA, the CDR3 is TGTGCCAGCAGCGCCACTAGCGGGGGCTCCTACGAGCAGTACTTC.

The V call is TRBV14, the J call TRBJ1-4; D is unresolved. Germline CDR1 reads SGHDN; CDR2 reads FVKESK. Trimming took 0 bases from V and 11 from J, leaving 16 bases between them. The CDR3 runs to 15 residues. The CDR3 nucleotides read TGTGCCAGCAGCCAAGAAGGGTTCCGAAGGAGGAAACTGTTTTTT. Translated: CASSQEGFRRRKLFF.

This clonotype was counted ten times or more. The V and J genes are TRBV20-1 and TRBJ2-5; a possible D gene is TRBD1 (6 bases). Trimming took off 0 bases at V and 5 bases at J, with 10 bases between the two ends. The germline V gene has CDR1 DFQATT and CDR2 SNEGSKA (reference sequence). CDR3 length: 13 residues. CDR3 protein: CSARDTQGETQYF. In nucleotides, the CDR3 is TGCAGTGCTAGAGATACCCAGGGGGAGACCCAGTACTTC.

This clonotype was observed at least ten times. The chain uses TRBV4-3 and TRBJ2-7; D gene uncertain. CDR1 is LGHNA and CDR2 is YSLEER in the germline V gene. This CDR3 has 14 amino acids. V lost 0 bases to trimming and J lost 0 bases, with 6 bases between them. CDR3 bases: TGCGCCAGCAGCCAAGATGGCGTCTCCTACGAGCAGTACTTC. Translation gives CASSQDGVSYEQYF.

The chain links TRBV7-9 to TRBJ2-2; no definite D call. This CDR3 has 12 amino acids. The V end was cut by 5 bases, the J end by 8 bases, with 9 bases between. CDR1 SEHNR and CDR2 FQNEAQ come from the germline V gene (reference sequence). CDR3 coding DNA: TGTGCCAGCAGCCGAGGATTGGGGGAGCTGTTTTTT. Translating gives CASSRGLGELFF.

V usage is TRBV7-9 and J usage is TRBJ2-7, with 10 bases lining up with TRBD2. The CDR3 spans 15 residues. Trimming at V came to 5 bases and at J to 3 bases, leaving 7 bases not matched to a gene. Germline V gene data show CDR1 as SEHNR and CDR2 as FQNEAQ (reference sequence). CDR3 residues: CASSPGTSAYYEQYF. CDR3 bases: TGTGCCAGCAGCCCCGGGACTAGCGCGTACTACGAGCAGTACTTC.

This clonotype was observed at least ten times. This chain links TRBV2 with TRBJ1-1, with D maybe TRBD1 (6 bases). Trimming pared 8 bases from V and 2 bases from J, leaving 15 bases between. Germline-derived CDR1 and CDR2 are SNHLY and FYNNEI. CDR3 length: 14 residues. The DNA of the CDR3 is TGTGCCAGCCACGAGGGACAATTAAACACTGAAGCTTTCTTT. It specifies CASHEGQLNTEAFF.

At least ten counts were recorded for this clonotype. One end of the junction varies from germline; a read error may be responsible. This chain uses TRBV7-2 with TRBJ1-5; D is unclear. The CDR3 consists of 12 residues. Germline V gives CDR1 SGHTA, CDR2 FQGNSA. The CDR3 coding sequence is TGTGCCAGCAACTTAGATGGTCAGCCCCAGCATTTT. Translated: CASNLDGQPQHF.

With regard to this clonotype: This may stem from a read error, because a much larger clone lies one nucleotide away. V and J are TRBV7-2 and TRBJ2-7; no reliable D call. Per germline, CDR1 SGHTA and CDR2 FQGNSA. V was pared by 1 base and J by 0 bases, with 13 bases between. There are 16 residues in the CDR3. The CDR3 nucleotides are TGTGCCAGCAGCTTAGTGGGCGGTCCGAACTCCTACGAGCAGTACTTC. Translated: CASSLVGGPNSYEQYF.